This TCR beta chain appears in the sequencing data of a study of cytomegalovirus exposure and HLA in healthy donors. Regarding the study as a whole: TCR beta V segments were, for the most part, productive about 87% or about 30% of the time in an earlier analysis.

The ends lost 5 bases at V and 5 bases at J; junction bases unmatched: 5. There are 15 residues in the CDR3. Germline CDR1 and CDR2: MRHNA and SNTAGT. With 60 Vbeta and 13 Jbeta primers, the PCR was carried out. Generated by immunoSEQ multiplex PCR, the TCRdb table keeps only in-frame clones and is missing some. The sample holds about 200,000 clones; over 60% are singletons and the top ten take over 1.5%. This clone was counted between two and nine times. No antigen is known for it. The genes are TRBV6-4 and TRBJ2-1; TRBD2 aligns across 11 bases. Sequencing input: PBMCs. The sequence derives from a male donor in good health and CMV-seronegative. The CDR3: CASSQLAGDNNEQFF. CDR3 DNA: TGTGCCAGCAGTCAACTAGCGGGGGATAACAATGAGCAGTTCTTC.